This TCR beta chain was sequenced for a study of prognosis after radiotherapy for stage I lung cancer. Overall study: Patients with newly diagnosed primary stage I lung tumors numbered over 13, with several others having oligometastatic NSCLC after surgical resection of the primary tumor.

It was by two-round multiplex PCR that TCR beta CDR3 was amplified from genomic DNA. The first round of PCR was done with primers that matched each TRBV and TRBJ gene. Via MiXCR, TCRdb re-called the multiplex PCR reads, giving one row per CDR3 protein. The sample includes fewer than 25,000 distinct CDR3 sequences, roughly 40% of them seen just once. As concerns this clonotype: No antigen is known for it. Germline and junction disagree at one end, which may indicate a read error.

Germline values: CDR1 SGHVS, CDR2 FQNEAQ. This CDR3 spans 14 amino acids. General study findings and limits: After stereotactic body radiation therapy, median unique TCR clones were several thousand, down from around 9,800. Usage of the TRBV and TRBJ genes (in patients with versus without metastases) was reportedly different.

The receptor was isolated from a donor over 45 with non-small cell lung cancer. This specimen was PBMCs, taken before or after stereotactic body radiation therapy (not recorded which). The chain uses TRBV7-8 and TRBJ1-1, with D tentatively TRBD1 (5 bases). The chain's CDR3 is CANIRGVLNTEAFF. The CDR3 DNA reads TGTGCCAACATACGAGGGGTTTTGAACACTGAGGCTTTCTTT.